This T cell receptor (beta chain) was obtained from a study of identical twins. Study findings and constraints: Memory repertoires lacked the insertion deficit that abundant cord blood beta clonotypes showed.

TCRdb fed the 5' RACE reads into MiXCR, producing one record per CDR3 protein. Among more than 1.5 million distinct CDR3 sequences listed, under 35% were seen once. V lost 0 bases and J 4 bases, leaving 10 bases between the germline ends. The germline V gene encodes CDR1 SGDLS and CDR2 YYNGEE. This CDR3 has 14 amino acids. This clonotype has just a few counts. What it binds is not known. Sequenced: cord blood. This receptor was taken from a newborn girl in good health. The gene calls are TRBV9 and TRBJ2-5; D uncertain. CDR3 sequence reads: CASSVVSLSETQYF. The CDR3 DNA sequence: TGTGCCAGCAGCGTAGTTAGCCTTTCAGAGACCCAGTACTTC.